Following are 17 T cell receptor beta chains from one sample sequenced in a study of cytomegalovirus exposure and HLA in healthy donors. Researchers ran the PCR with 60 Vbeta and 13 Jbeta primers. Sequenced by immunoSEQ multiplex PCR; TCRdb stores in-frame clones only, minus some. Found here are 150,000 to 200,000 clones, 70% to 80% of them singletons; the top ten hold about 1.4%. The specimen was PBMCs. The receptors were sampled from a woman aged 45-60 years in good health and CMV-seronegative.

The V and J genes are TRBV18 and TRBJ2-1; a possible D gene is TRBD2 (6 bases). The CDR3 is 15 amino acids. CDR1 and CDR2 from the germline V gene are KGHSH and LQKENI. Trimming removed 5 bases at V and 2 bases at J, with 13 bases between. CDR3 nucleotides: TGTGCCAGCTCAACGGGACTTTTAACCTACAATGAGCAGTTCTTC. It specifies CASSTGLLTYNEQFF. The complete variable domain, with remaining parts taken from reference TRBV18 and TRBJ2-1, reads NAGVMQNPRHLVRRRGQEARLRCSPMKGHSHVYWYRQLPEEGLKFMVYLQKENIIDESGMPKERFSAEFPKEGPSILRIQQVVRGDSAAYFCASSTGLLTYNEQFFGPGTRLTVL.

This chain uses TRBV7-9 with TRBJ2-7, with TRBD2 as a possible D gene (5 bases). Trimming pared 4 bases from V and 2 bases from J, leaving 15 bases between. The CDR3 is 15 residues long. Germline CDR1 SEHNR, CDR2 FQNEAQ (reference sequence). The CDR3 DNA follows: TGTGCCAGCAGCTCCCCGCGCCAGACTACCTACGAGCAGTACTTC. Translated: CASSSPRQTTYEQYF.

The chain links TRBV14 to TRBJ1-2; 10 bases align to TRBD1. Germline V gene lookup returns CDR1 SGHDN and CDR2 FVKESK. This CDR3 has 16 amino acids. The junction had 5 bases not matched to a gene; V was cut back by 3 bases and J by 1 base. The CDR3 sequence is CASSQLGQGDNYGYTF. The CDR3, as DNA: TGTGCCAGCAGCCAGCTAGGACAGGGGGATAACTATGGCTACACCTTC.

V is TRBV9 and J is TRBJ1-5; 7 bases are a match to TRBD1. Germline CDR1 is SGDLS and CDR2 is YYNGEE. Unmatched junction bases numbered 5, after V lost 5 bases and J lost 0 bases. The CDR3 extends over 15 amino acids. The CDR3 DNA is TGTGCCAGCAGTGACAGGGATGGTAGCAATCAGCCCCAGCATTTT. Its translation is CASSDRDGSNQPQHF.

The chain couples TRBV4-3 to TRBJ1-2; TRBD1 is a possible D gene (5 bases). V was cut by 1 base and J by 2 bases, with 11 bases left in between. This CDR3 comprises 15 residues. Germline CDR1 and CDR2: LGHNA and YSLEER. The CDR3 loop reads CASSQAGGKNYGYTF. The CDR3 DNA reads as TGCGCCAGCAGCCAAGCCGGGGGGAAAAACTATGGCTACACCTTC.

J is TRBJ1-5 and V is TRBV6-1; no clear D gene. The CDR3 runs to 11 residues. The V and J ends lost 5 bases and 4 bases respectively, with 3 bases between them. Germline V gene data show CDR1 as MNHNS and CDR2 as SASEGT. This CDR3 is CASSLNQPQHF. Here the CDR3 DNA reads TGTGCCAGCAGTCTTAATCAGCCCCAGCATTTT.

This clone was found a few times. The same CDR3 arises from other DNA sequences in this sample as well. V and J are TRBV27 and TRBJ1-1; D not certain. Looked up from germline, CDR1 is MNHEY and CDR2 is SMNVEV (reference sequence). The CDR3 has 13 residues. V lost 2 bases to trimming and J lost 0 bases, with 4 bases between them. The CDR3 loop reads CASSLQMNTEAFF. The CDR3 bases are TGTGCCAGCAGTTTACAGATGAACACTGAAGCTTTCTTT.

The genes are TRBV28 and TRBJ1-5, with D perhaps TRBD1 (6 bases). The CDR3 length is 16 residues. CDR1 is MDHEN and CDR2 is SYDVKM in the germline V gene. V was cut by 6 bases and J by 0 bases, with 15 bases left in between. The DNA of the CDR3 is TGTGCCAGCAGGATACCAGGGACACCTAGCAATCAGCCCCAGCATTTT. Translated, it gives CASRIPGTPSNQPQHF.

The chain recombines TRBV9 with TRBJ1-6, with TRBD1 identical over 8 bases. The CDR3 runs to 18 residues. Germline V gives CDR1 SGDLS, CDR2 YYNGEE. V lost 0 bases to trimming and J lost 7 bases; unmatched junction nucleotides: 12. The CDR3, as DNA: TGTGCCAGCAGCGTAGCCGCACAGGGGGAGAGTGAGAATTCACCCCTCCACTTT. Translating gives CASSVAAQGESENSPLHF.

The chain combines TRBV4-3 with TRBJ2-5, with D perhaps matching TRBD1 (5 bases). Looked up from germline, CDR1 is LGHNA and CDR2 is YSLEER. This CDR3 has 15 residues. With 0 bases removed from V and 0 bases from J, the gap between germline ends came to 8 bases. CDR3 amino acids: CASSQDIGDQETQYF. CDR3 nucleotide sequence: TGCGCCAGCAGCCAAGATATAGGGGACCAAGAGACCCAGTACTTC.

The rearrangement joins TRBV10-3 to TRBJ1-5; 8 bases agree with TRBD1. V shed 4 bases and J 2 bases; nucleotides not matched to a gene: 7. Germline CDR1 and CDR2: ENHRY and SYGVKD. The length of the CDR3 is 16 residues. The DNA of the CDR3 is TGTGCCATCAGTGCTGGGGAACAGGGGGGCAATCAGCCCCAGCATTTT. Its translation: CAISAGEQGGNQPQHF.

In this sample, this clone turned up a few times. The chain couples TRBV27 to TRBJ1-1; 9 bases are a match to TRBD1. The length of the CDR3 is 14 residues. V dropped 8 bases and J dropped 3; count of bases not matched to a gene: 7. The germline V gene has CDR1 MNHEY and CDR2 SMNVEV (reference sequence). As DNA, the CDR3 is TGTGCCAGCTTCCGGGACAGGGTTGACACTGAAGCTTTCTTT. Its protein product is CASFRDRVDTEAFF.

This clone was counted between two and nine times. V and J are TRBV2 and TRBJ2-7; 11 nucleotides agree with TRBD1. Trimming cost V 4 bases and J 6 bases; bases outside gene matches: 2. Germline CDR1 and CDR2: SNHLY and FYNNEI. The CDR3 covers 13 residues. The CDR3 here is CASSVGTGGEQYF. The CDR3 DNA reads as TGTGCCAGCAGTGTAGGGACAGGGGGCGAGCAGTACTTC. Full variable domain (missing parts from reference TRBV2 and TRBJ2-7): EPEVTQTPSHQVTQMGQEVILRCVPISNHLYFYWYRQILGQKVEFLVSFYNNEISEKSEIFDDQFSVERPDGSNFTLKIRSTKLEDSAMYFCASSVGTGGEQYFGPGTRLTVT.

Comment on this clone: The same CDR3 can be traced to other DNA sequences in this sample. V usage is TRBV11-2 and J usage is TRBJ2-7, with 9 positions matching TRBD1. V dropped 5 bases and J dropped 2; count of bases not matched to a gene: 7. Germline loops: CDR1 SGHAT, CDR2 FQNNGV. The CDR3 loop spans 15 amino acids. CDR3 region: CASSRPGTGTYEQYF. In nucleotides, the CDR3 is TGTGCCAGCAGCCGGCCCGGGACAGGGACCTACGAGCAGTACTTC.

This clone was picked up a small number of times. The V call is TRBV9, the J call TRBJ2-5, with TRBD2 matching over 8 bases. Trimming took 7 bases from V and 2 from J; bases not matched to a gene: 10. This CDR3 spans 15 amino acids. The germline gives CDR1 SGDLS, CDR2 YYNGEE. Here the CDR3 reads CASGGGGYHQETQYF. Written as DNA, the CDR3 is TGTGCCAGCGGCGGCGGGGGGTATCATCAAGAGACCCAGTACTTC.

CDR3 nucleotide sequence: TGCGCCAGCAGCCCGGCCACTAGCTCCTACAATGAGCAGTTCTTC. Its protein product is CASSPATSSYNEQFF. The gene calls are TRBV4-1 and TRBJ2-1; tentative D call: TRBD2 (5 bases). The germline gives CDR1 MGHRA, CDR2 YSYEKL. CDR3 length: 15 residues. The ends were cut back, 4 bases at V and 0 bases at J, with 10 bases in the middle.

The chain has TRBV27 and TRBJ2-3; TRBD1 aligns across 7 bases. The junction had 8 bases not matched to a gene; V was cut back by 2 bases and J by 9 bases. Germline lookup yields CDR1 MNHEY and CDR2 SMNVEV (reference sequence). This CDR3 contains 14 residues. The CDR3 nucleotides are TGTGCCAGCAGTTTAAAGCCACAGGGGACGACGCAGTATTTT. This translates into CASSLKPQGTTQYF.